This T cell receptor beta chain stems from a study of circulating CD8 cells and anti-PD-1 response in melanoma. By frequency in the sample, this clonotype is medium-sized. Sorting of live CD3+CD8+TCRalphabeta+ cells by PD-1 and/or TIGIT gave four subsets. Each library started from roughly 16 ng of total RNA using the QIAseq Immune Repertoire TCR panel. Each CDR3 protein is one row after TCRdb ran MiXCR on the reads. The table has 2,000 to 2,500 distinct CDR3 sequences, roughly 6% seen once. Germline assignment: CDR1 MDHEN and CDR2 SYDVKM. V shed 5 bases, J shed 0 bases, and the junction held 5 bases outside the gene matches. This CDR3 is built from 15 residues.

Sequenced material: CD8+ T cells from PBMCs, taken at baseline or after one month of anti-PD-1 therapy (not recorded which). This chain links TRBV28 with TRBJ1-1; 8 nucleotides align to TRBD1. This TCR derives from a human donor with melanoma. The CDR3 sequence: CASSVRQGMNTEAFF. CDR3 in DNA: TGTGCCAGCAGTGTTCGACAGGGGATGAACACTGAAGCTTTCTTT. Full variable domain (rest looked up from reference TRBV28 and TRBJ1-1): DVKVTQSSRYLVKRTGEKVFLECVQDMDHENMFWYRQDPGLGLRLIYFSYDVKMKEKGDIPEGYSVSREKKERFSLILESASTNQTSMYLCASSVRQGMNTEAFFGQGTRLTVV.